This T cell receptor (beta chain) is drawn from a study of Ad26.COV2.S vaccination and SARS-CoV-2 variants. Looking at the study overall: Intramuscularly, Ad26.COV2.S was given either once or twice, 56 days apart.

Study observations and caveats: For non-spike TCRs, breadth in vaccine recipients resembled that in placebo recipients.

Trimming shortened V by 4 bases and J by 3 bases, and 4 bases separated the two germline ends. The CDR3 sequence is 11 residues long. Germline lookup yields CDR1 WNHNN and CDR2 SYGVQD (reference sequence). Using immunoSEQ multiplex PCR, the repertoire was profiled, and TCRdb retains in-frame clones only, with some absent. The sample has about 680,000 clones, around 90% seen once; the top ten hold approximately 1.5%. Treatment reported: some 20 received Ad26.COV2.S at low or high dose, single or two shots; 5 received placebo; per-sample allocation not given. Day 63 after the first injection of vaccine or placebo was the sampling time. The individual, an adult aged 18-55 years, was a donor in Boston. Ad26.COV2.S expressed prefusion-stabilized spike from the original Wuhan strain. Concerning this clone: Antigen specificity is unknown. The identical CDR3 is also encoded by other nucleotide sequences in the sample.

The sample here was peripheral blood, taken in a trial of Ad26.COV2.S vaccine versus placebo. The chain couples TRBV10-1 to TRBJ2-7; no firm D call. The clonotype was recovered from a person between 18 and 65 years old who received the Ad26.COV2.S COVID-19 vaccine or a placebo. CDR3 sequence: CASSAGYEQYF. In DNA, the CDR3 is TGCGCCAGCAGTGCAGGCTACGAGCAGTACTTC.